This TCR beta chain was captured in a study of T-cell memory formation after mild COVID-19. Across the whole study: There were largely donor-specific TCR clusters.

MiXCR was run by TCRdb on the 5' RACE reads, yielding one entry per CDR3 protein. This table has some 180,000 distinct CDR3 sequences, over 10% appearing once. CDR3 length equals 14 residues. Germline trimming cut 4 bases from V and 5 bases from J; bases unmatched to any gene: 8. Regarding this clonotype: Antigen unknown.

Whole-study results and caveats: Cross-reactive memory apparently joined, as some responding clones appeared in pre-infection memory. Clones contracting over day 15 to 85 were CD4/CD8 balanced, with later expanders leaning CD4+.

The receptor comes from a man aged 18 to 35 who had mild COVID-19 (a few samples of this study predate the infection). Cell type and time point are not known. This chain links TRBV12-3 or TRBV12-4 with TRBJ2-7; 7 bases align to TRBD1. What was sequenced was PBMCs or a T cell subset sorted from them (not recorded which). The CDR3 region has the DNA TGTGCCAGCAGTTCACAGGGGTCTGGGGACGAGCAGTACTTC. Translated, it gives CASSSQGSGDEQYF.